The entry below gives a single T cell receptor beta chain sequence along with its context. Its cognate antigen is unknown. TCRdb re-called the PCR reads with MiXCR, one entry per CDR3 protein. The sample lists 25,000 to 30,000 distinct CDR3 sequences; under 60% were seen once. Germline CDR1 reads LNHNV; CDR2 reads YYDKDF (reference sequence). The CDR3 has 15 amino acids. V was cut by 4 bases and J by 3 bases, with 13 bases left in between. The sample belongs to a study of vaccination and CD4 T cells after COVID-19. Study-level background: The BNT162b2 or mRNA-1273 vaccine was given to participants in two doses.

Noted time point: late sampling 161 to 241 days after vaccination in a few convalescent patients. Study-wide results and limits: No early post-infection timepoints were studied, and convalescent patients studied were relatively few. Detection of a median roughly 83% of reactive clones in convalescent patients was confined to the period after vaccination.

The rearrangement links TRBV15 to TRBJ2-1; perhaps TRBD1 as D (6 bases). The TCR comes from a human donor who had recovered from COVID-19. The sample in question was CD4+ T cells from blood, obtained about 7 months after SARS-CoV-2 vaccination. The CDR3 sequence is CATSKSGVDYNEQFF. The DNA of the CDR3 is TGTGCCACCAGCAAGTCAGGGGTCGACTACAATGAGCAGTTCTTC.